This T cell receptor beta chain stems from a study of cytomegalovirus exposure and HLA in healthy donors. This clone was seen only a few times. Its target is unknown. PCR involved 60 Vbeta and 13 Jbeta primers. Repertoires were generated with immunoSEQ multiplex PCR, while TCRdb's copy carries only in-frame clones and drops some. The sample records about 170,000 clones, more than 70% being singletons. Germline CDR1 and CDR2: MNHNS and SASEGT. This CDR3 region has 11 residues. The germline V and J ends were trimmed by 8 bases and 3 bases, with 6 bases remaining between them. Study findings and constraints: One cluster of highly shared sequence variants probably arose as a sequencing artifact. Common viral pathogens (according to a later analysis) appeared linked to several of the most significant clusters. High sensitivity and specificity were reportedly achieved when the classifier diagnosed cytomegalovirus status.

The sequencing input was PBMCs. The V call is TRBV6-1, the J call TRBJ2-3; D unresolved. This sequence was found in a girl between 10 and 17 years old in good health and CMV-seronegative. CDR3 loop: CASERTDTQYF. CDR3 DNA: TGTGCCAGCGAGAGGACAGATACGCAGTATTTT.